The 20 T cell receptor beta chains given below trace back to one sample, sequenced in a study of blood T cell repertoires in COVID-19. The assay was immunoSEQ multiplex PCR, and TCRdb's table has in-frame clones only and misses some. The sample shows 300,000 to 350,000 clones, approximately 85% of them seen only once. The sample comprised PBMCs or T cells enriched from blood (not recorded which). The origin of the receptors is a man aged 25 to 40 who had recovered from COVID-19.

This sequence joins TRBV12-3 or TRBV12-4 and TRBJ1-1; 7 nucleotides align to TRBD1. The length of the CDR3 is 12 residues. Trimming at V came to 6 bases and at J to 14 bases, leaving 12 bases not matched to a gene. The CDR3 DNA follows: TGTGCCAGCAGCCAACTACGCCACAGGGGCTTCTTT. Its protein product is CASSQLRHRGFF.

This clone was found once. The chain uses TRBV6-5 and TRBJ1-2; 9 bases are a match to TRBD1. Per germline, CDR1 MNHEY and CDR2 SVGAGI. The J segment lost 6 bases and the V segment lost 2 bases, leaving 7 bases of the junction unmatched. The length of the CDR3 is 15 residues. The CDR3 sequence: CASSYRTGVRDGYTF. The CDR3 coding sequence is TGTGCCAGCAGTTACCGGACAGGGGTTCGTGATGGCTACACCTTC.

The rearrangement uses TRBV7-2 and TRBJ1-2; 7 bases align to TRBD1. V shed 5 bases and J 13 bases; nucleotides not matched to a gene: 13. CDR1 and CDR2 (germline): SGHTA, FQGNSA. This CDR3 has 13 residues. The CDR3 loop reads CASSPRTGDDCTF. As DNA, the CDR3 is TGTGCCAGCAGCCCCCGGACAGGCGACGACTGCACCTTC.

V usage is TRBV12-1 and J usage is TRBJ2-7; the listed D gene, TRBD1, was not tested against the DNA. TRBV12-1 is recorded as a pseudogene. The CDR3 spans 12 residues. The CDR3, as DNA: TGTGCCAGCAGCTCCCCCCCGGGACACACCGCCTTC. Its protein product is CASSSPPGHTAF.

The J gene is TRBJ2-7, the V gene TRBV11-2; possibly TRBD1 for D (5 bases). Trimming pared 0 bases from V and 5 bases from J, leaving 8 bases between. This CDR3 region has 13 residues. Germline-derived CDR1 and CDR2 are SGHAT and FQNNGV. The CDR3 protein is CASSLDRAHEQYF. The CDR3 coding sequence is TGTGCCAGCAGCTTAGACAGGGCCCACGAGCAGTACTTC.

The chain is built from TRBV3-1 (or the pseudogene TRBV3-2) and TRBJ2-7, with 7 bases identical to TRBD1. Germline V gene sequence: CDR1 LGHDT, CDR2 YNNKEL (reference sequence). V shed 4 bases, J shed 3 bases, and the junction held 6 bases outside the gene matches. CDR3 length: 14 amino acids. The CDR3 sequence is CASSRRDSRYEQYF. For the CDR3, the DNA is TGTGCCAGCAGCCGTCGGGACAGTCGCTACGAGCAGTACTTC.

The chain recombines TRBV7-8 with TRBJ2-1, with 8 bases that match TRBD2. V lost 4 bases, J lost 11 bases, and 19 bases stayed unmatched. CDR3 length: 17 amino acids. Germline V gene data show CDR1 as SGHVS and CDR2 as FQNEAQ. The CDR3 region has the DNA TGTGCCAGCAGCTCCACGTGGGGACCGGGACTAGAGAACAAGCAGTTCTTC. Translated, it gives CASSSTWGPGLENKQFF.

The V gene is TRBV5-6, the J gene TRBJ1-5; unclear D gene. Germline lookup yields CDR1 SGHDT and CDR2 YYEEEE. CDR3 length: 15 residues. V lost 1 base and J lost 4, with 12 bases in between. CDR3 protein: CASSLSFELNQPQHF. DNA for the CDR3: TGTGCCAGCAGCTTGTCGTTCGAACTTAATCAGCCCCAGCATTTT.

This chain uses TRBV6-1 with TRBJ2-7; D is perhaps TRBD2 (5 bases). Germline-derived CDR1 and CDR2 are MNHNS and SASEGT. V was trimmed by 2 bases and J by 9 bases, leaving 8 bases between them. The CDR3 runs to 11 residues. The CDR3 nucleotides read TGTGCCAGCAGTGAAATCGGAGGGCAGTACTTC. Translating gives CASSEIGGQYF.

The J gene is TRBJ1-2, the V gene TRBV13; 7 nucleotides agree with TRBD1. Trimming at V came to 5 bases and at J to 3 bases, leaving 3 bases not matched to a gene. Germline CDR1 and CDR2: PRHDT and FYEKMQ (reference sequence). This CDR3 has 13 amino acids. The CDR3 here is CASSIDRDYGYTF. The DNA for the CDR3 is TGTGCCAGCAGCATCGACAGGGACTATGGCTACACCTTC.

The rearrangement links TRBV5-1 to TRBJ2-2, with 7 bases that match TRBD2. CDR1 SGHRS and CDR2 YFSETQ come from the germline V gene. The CDR3 totals 17 residues. Trimming at V came to 3 bases and at J to 6 bases, leaving 14 bases not matched to a gene. This CDR3 reads CASSSESGTTRSGELFF. The CDR3 region has the DNA TGCGCCAGCAGCTCGGAATCAGGGACTACCCGGTCCGGGGAGCTGTTTTTT.

V and J are TRBV6-1 and TRBJ2-1; D is undetermined. With 1 base removed from V and 9 bases from J, the gap between germline ends came to 7 bases. Germline assignment: CDR1 MNHNS and CDR2 SASEGT. This CDR3 is 12 amino acids long. CDR3 residues: CASSEVQSEQFF. The CDR3 bases are TGTGCCAGCAGTGAAGTCCAGTCTGAGCAGTTCTTC.

The chain employs TRBV19 and TRBJ1-5; TRBD1 might be the D (5 bases). The CDR3 loop spans 18 amino acids. Germline CDR1 and CDR2: LNHDA and SQIVND (reference sequence). V was shortened by 3 bases and J by 6 bases, with 24 bases between the two germline ends. CDR3 residues: CASSIPVLAGGNGQPQHF. CDR3 nucleotides: TGTGCCAGTAGTATCCCAGTGTTGGCGGGGGGAAACGGTCAGCCCCAGCATTTT.

V usage is TRBV3-1 (or the pseudogene TRBV3-2) and J usage is TRBJ2-5; 10 bases align to TRBD1. The CDR3 extends over 13 amino acids. V lost 7 bases to trimming and J lost 7 bases; unmatched junction nucleotides: 6. CDR1 is LGHDT, CDR2 YNNKEL, per germline (reference sequence). This CDR3 reads CASTGQGSRTQYF. CDR3 sequence (DNA): TGTGCCAGCACGGGACAGGGGTCCCGGACCCAGTACTTC.

The gene calls are TRBV9 and TRBJ2-1; 13 positions agree with TRBD2. CDR3 length equals 15 residues. CDR1 and CDR2 (germline): SGDLS, YYNGEE. Unmatched junction bases numbered 5, after V lost 4 bases and J lost 7 bases. The CDR3 bases are TGTGCCAGCAGCCAACGGACTAGCGGGGGTAATGAGCAGTTCTTC. Protein product: CASSQRTSGGNEQFF.

The chain combines TRBV6-1 with TRBJ2-3; no firm D call. With 2 bases removed from V and 2 bases from J, the gap between germline ends came to 2 bases. Germline V gene sequence: CDR1 MNHNS, CDR2 SASEGT. There are 12 residues in the CDR3. In nucleotides, the CDR3 is TGTGCCAGCAGTGAATACACAGATACGCAGTATTTT. Translation gives CASSEYTDTQYF.

CDR3 amino acids: CASKTGAGQPQHF. The CDR3 DNA follows: TGTGCCAGCAAAACAGGGGCGGGTCAGCCCCAGCATTTT. The chain recombines TRBV27 with TRBJ1-5, with TRBD1 identical over 7 bases. With 7 bases clipped from V and 6 bases from J, the junction kept 6 bases outside the gene matches. The CDR3 contains 13 residues. The germline V gene has CDR1 MNHEY and CDR2 SMNVEV (reference sequence).

This clone was recorded only once. This chain uses TRBV18 with TRBJ1-1; possibly TRBD1 for D (6 bases). From germline, CDR1 is KGHSH and CDR2 LQKENI. There are 14 residues in the CDR3. Trimming removed 6 bases at V and 1 base at J, with 12 bases between. The CDR3 nucleotides read TGTGCCAGCTCTCCGGGACATGGGAACACTGAAGCTTTCTTT. This sequence encodes CASSPGHGNTEAFF.

V and J are TRBV4-2 and TRBJ1-6; D ambiguous. CDR1 and CDR2 (germline): LGHNA, YNFKEQ. The germline V and J ends were trimmed by 0 bases and 8 bases, with 11 bases remaining between them. The CDR3 has 15 residues. The CDR3 DNA reads as TGTGCCAGCAGCCAAGATACTTCGGTGGATTCACCCCTCCACTTT. The encoded protein is CASSQDTSVDSPLHF.

Concerning this clone: The identical CDR3 is also encoded by other nucleotide sequences in the sample. The chain combines TRBV30 with TRBJ1-1; D is unresolved. V lost 2 bases and J 4 bases, leaving 11 bases between the germline ends. Germline V gene lookup returns CDR1 GTSNPN and CDR2 SVGIG (reference sequence). This CDR3 contains 13 residues. The DNA of the CDR3 is TGTGCCTGGAGTAGACGGGGAGGCACTGAAGCTTTCTTT. This translates into CAWSRRGGTEAFF.